This T cell receptor beta chain was sequenced during a study of cytomegalovirus exposure and HLA in healthy donors. Repertoires were generated with immunoSEQ multiplex PCR, while TCRdb's copy carries only in-frame clones and drops some. The table lists some 74,000 clones, over 85% of them singletons. CDR1 MGHRA and CDR2 YSYEKL come from the germline V gene. There are 15 residues in the CDR3. The V and J ends lost 1 base and 3 bases, in that order; junction bases with no gene match: 3. Sequenced material: PBMCs. The clonotype comes from a woman aged 25 to 39 in good health and CMV-seronegative. The gene calls are TRBV4-1 and TRBJ1-5; the match to TRBD1 covers 7 bases. CDR3 DNA: TGCGCCAGCAGCCAAGCCGACAGGGACAATCAGCCCCAGCATTTT. Translating gives CASSQADRDNQPQHF.